Presented here are 22 T cell receptor beta chains from one specimen sequenced in a study of cytomegalovirus exposure and HLA in healthy donors (dated by TCRdb to 2015 to 2018). Library preparation was by the immunoSEQ multiplex PCR assay. For the multiplex PCR, a mixture combining 60 forward primers for TCR Vbeta segments and 13 reverse primers for TCR Jbeta segments was used. The source is immuneACCESS, and TCRdb retained only in-frame sequences with V and J called. Part of the clones is not carried over; for the studies checked, unresolved V genes explain less than half of this, and the remainder is unexplained. A total of 150,000 to 200,000 clones appear in this sample, about two thirds of them only once. The ten biggest clones cover under 11% of the sample. The sequencing input was PBMCs. The receptors here all came from a man aged 30 to 39 in good health and CMV-seropositive.

J is TRBJ1-2 and V is TRBV28, with TRBD1 matching 8 bases. With 4 bases clipped from V and 5 bases from J, the junction kept 6 bases outside the gene matches. The CDR3 contains 14 residues. The V gene's germline CDR1 is MDHEN and CDR2 SYDVKM. CDR3 DNA: TGTGCCAGCAGTTCCCCAGGACAGGGTTATGGCTACACCTTC. This gives the protein CASSSPGQGYGYTF.

This chain's CDR3 is CASSWGSNEKLFF. Here the CDR3 DNA reads TGTGCCAGTAGTTGGGGCAGTAATGAAAAACTGTTTTTT. The chain carries TRBV19 and TRBJ1-4; perhaps TRBD1 as D (5 bases). The CDR3 covers 13 residues. Germline CDR1 and CDR2: LNHDA and SQIVND (reference sequence). V lost 5 bases and J 4 bases, leaving 8 bases between the germline ends.

V gene TRBV11-2 combines with J gene TRBJ2-1, with 7 bases identical to TRBD2. Germline-derived CDR1 and CDR2 are SGHAT and FQNNGV. The ends lost 2 bases at V and 0 bases at J; junction bases unmatched: 13. The CDR3 is made up of 19 amino acids. The CDR3 region is CASSLSWVSSGSSYNEQFF. DNA for the CDR3: TGTGCCAGCAGCTTAAGTTGGGTCTCTAGCGGTAGCTCCTACAATGAGCAGTTCTTC. The whole variable domain, filled in from reference TRBV11-2 and TRBJ2-1, reads EAGVAQSPRYKIIEKRQSVAFWCNPISGHATLYWYQQILGQGPKLLIQFQNNGVVDDSQLPKDRFSAERLKGVDSTLKIQPAKLEDSAVYLCASSLSWVSSGSSYNEQFFGPGTRLTVL.

This clone was seen a handful of times. The chain couples TRBV6-1 to TRBJ1-5; unclear D gene. V shed 8 bases and J shed 4 bases, with 12 bases lying between them. This CDR3 contains 13 residues. Germline values: CDR1 MNHNS, CDR2 SASEGT. The CDR3 spells CASRSAVNQPQHF. As DNA, the CDR3 is TGTGCCAGCCGCTCGGCGGTAAATCAGCCCCAGCATTTT.

The rearrangement uses TRBV9 and TRBJ1-6; no firm D call. V lost 0 bases and J 7 bases, leaving 8 bases between the germline ends. Germline-derived CDR1 and CDR2 are SGDLS and YYNGEE. The CDR3 runs 14 residues. CDR3 amino acids: CASSVDNSNSPLHF. CDR3 DNA: TGTGCCAGCAGCGTAGACAACAGCAATTCACCCCTCCACTTT.

This chain joins TRBV5-1 and TRBJ2-3; D not certain. The V end lost 3 bases, the J end lost 3 bases, and 8 bases lay between the germline ends. This CDR3 is 13 amino acids long. From germline, CDR1 is SGHRS and CDR2 YFSETQ. This CDR3 reads CASSSIRTDTQYF. In nucleotides, the CDR3 is TGCGCCAGCAGCTCTATACGTACAGATACGCAGTATTTT.

The V gene is TRBV4-2, the J gene TRBJ2-3; D possibly corresponds to TRBD2 (5 bases). CDR1 and CDR2 from the germline V gene are LGHNA and YNFKEQ. CDR3 length: 18 amino acids. The V gene lost 1 base and the J gene lost 6 bases, with 23 bases spanning the gap. CDR3 sequence reads: CASSQVILRRVEKDTQYF. The CDR3 DNA sequence: TGTGCCAGCAGCCAAGTAATTCTCCGGCGGGTCGAAAAGGATACGCAGTATTTT.

This chain joins TRBV18 and TRBJ1-4; 10 nucleotides match TRBD1. Germline CDR1 KGHSH, CDR2 LQKENI. With 4 bases clipped from V and 8 bases from J, the junction kept 1 base outside the gene matches. CDR3 length: 13 residues. In DNA, the CDR3 is TGTGCCAGCTCACGGGACAGGGGCGAAAAACTGTTTTTT. As protein: CASSRDRGEKLFF.

Written as DNA, the CDR3 is TGTGCCTGGAAGGATAGCGGGAGGGGGTACACCGGGGAGCTGTTTTTT. This codes for CAWKDSGRGYTGELFF. The gene calls are TRBV30 and TRBJ2-2, with 11 nucleotides matching TRBD2. The V and J ends lost 4 bases and 3 bases, in that order; junction bases with no gene match: 7. The germline V gene encodes CDR1 GTSNPN and CDR2 SVGIG (reference sequence). This CDR3 region has 16 residues.

There are a few counts of this clone. The chain employs TRBV5-6 and TRBJ2-6; D call uncertain. Germline V gene data show CDR1 as SGHDT and CDR2 as YYEEEE. V lost 2 bases and J lost 1, with 10 bases in between. This CDR3 is 16 amino acids long. This chain's CDR3 is CASSLNRHSGANVLTF. CDR3 nucleotides: TGTGCCAGCAGCTTAAACCGACATTCTGGGGCCAACGTCCTGACTTTC.

The table lists this clone with a few counts. The chain carries TRBV5-6 and TRBJ1-2; TRBD1 matches at 10 bases. V shed 4 bases and J 4 bases; nucleotides not matched to a gene: 10. CDR3 length equals 16 residues. Germline CDR1 and CDR2: SGHDT and YYEEEE. CDR3 region: CASSILRQGALYGYTF. The CDR3 DNA is TGTGCCAGCAGCATACTTAGACAGGGGGCTCTCTATGGCTACACCTTC.

Points on this clone: Other nucleotide sequences in the sample specify the same CDR3. The chain has TRBV6-5 and TRBJ1-1; a possible D gene is TRBD1 (6 bases). The CDR3 has 15 residues. V lost 0 bases, J lost 1 base, and 9 bases lay in between. Germline CDR1 is MNHEY and CDR2 is SVGAGI. CDR3 protein: CASSYSGTTNTEAFF. In DNA form, the CDR3 reads TGTGCCAGCAGTTACTCTGGGACAACGAACACTGAAGCTTTCTTT.

The J gene is TRBJ1-1, the V gene TRBV6-5, with 7 bases that match TRBD1. CDR3 size: 12 residues. The trim removed 7 bases at V and 11 bases at J, leaving 10 bases unmatched. The germline gives CDR1 MNHEY, CDR2 SVGAGI. The CDR3 loop is CASINGGQRAFF. The CDR3 region has the DNA TGTGCCAGCATCAACGGGGGACAGCGGGCTTTCTTT.

Remarks on this clone: The sample carries other DNA sequences with the same CDR3. The CDR3 loop is CASSPGTGDSYEQYF. The CDR3 DNA sequence: TGTGCCAGCAGCCCCGGGACAGGGGATTCCTACGAGCAGTACTTC. The rearrangement uses TRBV7-9 and TRBJ2-7, with 10 bases matching TRBD1. CDR1 SEHNR and CDR2 FQNEAQ come from the germline V gene (reference sequence). The length of the CDR3 is 15 residues. The V and J ends lost 5 bases and 1 base, in that order; junction bases with no gene match: 5.

This clone was observed a few times. This chain's CDR3 is CASSQDWGGYNEQFF. Here the CDR3 DNA reads TGCGCCAGCAGCCAAGACTGGGGGGGTTACAATGAGCAGTTCTTC. This chain connects TRBV4-1 to TRBJ2-1; 7 nucleotides agree with TRBD2. Germline V gives CDR1 MGHRA, CDR2 YSYEKL. The V and J ends lost 0 bases and 4 bases, in that order; junction bases with no gene match: 3. CDR3 length equals 15 residues.

The chain employs TRBV6-1 and TRBJ2-3; weak D call: TRBD2 (5 bases). CDR1 and CDR2 (germline): MNHNS, SASEGT. V gave up 4 bases and J gave up 0 bases, with 14 bases separating them. CDR3 size: 16 residues. The CDR3 nucleotides read TGTGCCAGCAGTGTTCTGCTAGCTTCTAGCACAGATACGCAGTATTTT. Its protein is CASSVLLASSTDTQYF.

The CDR3, as DNA: TGTGCCAGCAGCTTACAGGGACTAGCCTCCAATGAGCAGTTCTTC. Translated, it gives CASSLQGLASNEQFF. This chain links TRBV7-9 with TRBJ2-1, with 9 nucleotides matching TRBD2. The ends lost 2 bases at V and 6 bases at J; junction bases unmatched: 5. The germline CDR1 and CDR2 sequences are SEHNR and FQNEAQ (reference sequence). The CDR3 loop spans 15 amino acids.

The chain combines TRBV5-4 with TRBJ2-5, with 9 bases fitting TRBD2. Per germline, CDR1 SGHNT and CDR2 YYREEE (reference sequence). This CDR3 is 15 amino acids long. The V and J ends lost 0 bases and 4 bases, in that order; junction bases with no gene match: 4. The DNA of the CDR3 is TGTGCCAGCAGCTTGGAGGCGGGAGGGCGAGAGACCCAGTACTTC. Its protein is CASSLEAGGRETQYF.

The chain recombines TRBV5-1 with TRBJ2-7; D unresolved. This CDR3 is built from 12 residues. The V gene lost 4 bases and the J gene lost 5 bases, with 10 bases spanning the gap. CDR1 and CDR2 (germline): SGHRS, YFSETQ. As DNA, the CDR3 is TGCGCCAGCAGCATACGTCGGGACGAGCAGTACTTC. Encoded protein: CASSIRRDEQYF. The full variable domain, its missing parts supplied by reference TRBV5-1 and TRBJ2-7, is KAGVTQTPRYLIKTRGQQVTLSCSPISGHRSVSWYQQTPGQGLQFLFEYFSETQRNKGNFPGRFSGRQFSNSRSEMNVSTLELGDSALYLCASSIRRDEQYFGPGTRLTVT.

The chain joins TRBV7-9 to TRBJ2-5; tentatively, D is TRBD1 (6 bases). Germline CDR1 and CDR2: SEHNR and FQNEAQ (reference sequence). The CDR3 length is 12 residues. V lost 5 bases and J lost 13, with 17 bases in between. CDR3 nucleotides: TGTGCCAGCAGCATGACACCAGGGGCCTCGTACTTC. It codes for CASSMTPGASYF.

This clone occurred once. J is TRBJ2-1 and V is TRBV5-6; TRBD2 aligns across 8 bases. The germline CDR1 and CDR2 sequences are SGHDT and YYEEEE. The V gene end was trimmed by 3 bases and the J gene end by 3 bases; junction bases not matched to a gene: 8. The CDR3 runs 16 residues. The CDR3, as DNA: TGTGCCAGCAGCTCGGCGGGGGGTACGGACTACAATGAGCAGTTCTTC. Encoded protein: CASSSAGGTDYNEQFF.

The rearrangement joins TRBV10-3 to TRBJ2-5; 9 nucleotides align to TRBD2. Germline assignment: CDR1 ENHRY and CDR2 SYGVKD. The CDR3 has 17 residues. V dropped 0 bases and J dropped 2; count of bases not matched to a gene: 7. The CDR3 bases are TGTGCCATCAGTGAGTCCCTGGCGGGAGGGCCGCAAGAGACCCAGTACTTC. This sequence encodes CAISESLAGGPQETQYF.